This T cell receptor (beta chain) was sequenced for a study of cytomegalovirus exposure and HLA in healthy donors. Study as a whole: There were roughly 110 million unique TCR beta sequences, drawn from 150 million to 200 million T cells, in an earlier analysis.

Of note for this clone: Its antigen is not identified.

The ends were cut back, 2 bases at V and 1 base at J, with 12 bases in the middle. CDR1 is SGHAT, CDR2 FQNNGV, per germline. The CDR3 is 15 residues long. The PCR ran on 60 Vbeta and 13 Jbeta primers. Measured with immunoSEQ multiplex PCR; TCRdb has only the in-frame clones, and not every one. The sample yields some 85,000 clones, 60% to 80% seen once. Study findings and constraints: A later analysis reportedly identified an Asian-associated ancestry cluster as carrying fewer N-insertions than the 666-donor mean. A cluster of highly shared sequence variants was likely a sequencing artifact. TCR beta V- and J-gene trimming, according to a later analysis, was linked to a missense DCLRE1C variant.

The sequence was obtained from a man younger than 40 in good health and CMV-seronegative. This chain links TRBV11-2 with TRBJ2-7; D uncertain. The sequenced sample consisted of PBMCs. CDR3 bases: TGTGCCAGCAGCTTAATTGGGCAGCTATCCTACGAGCAGTACTTC. Its translation: CASSLIGQLSYEQYF.